The 24 T cell receptor beta chains below come from one sample, sequenced in a study of blood T cell repertoires in COVID-19. Clones were read by immunoSEQ multiplex PCR, and TCRdb kept only the in-frame ones, dropping some. The sample holds 150,000 to 200,000 clones, roughly nine tenths seen once. The sequenced sample consisted of peripheral blood. The source of these receptors is a woman aged 80 or over in a cohort sampled during active or convalescent COVID-19.

The chain carries TRBV19 and TRBJ1-2, with 12 bases matching TRBD1. The CDR3 contains 15 residues. Trimming cost V 7 bases and J 8 bases; bases outside gene matches: 11. Germline-derived CDR1 and CDR2 are LNHDA and SQIVND (reference sequence). CDR3 loop: CASKPGTGGAEGYTF. Written as DNA, the CDR3 is TGTGCCAGTAAACCCGGGACAGGGGGCGCAGAAGGCTACACCTTC.

The chain uses TRBV6-5 and TRBJ1-4; weak D call: TRBD1 (5 bases). Trimming took off 11 bases at V and 0 bases at J, with 16 bases between the two ends. The germline V gene encodes CDR1 MNHEY and CDR2 SVGAGI. The CDR3 consists of 15 residues. The CDR3 DNA sequence: TGTGCCGGCCGGACAAGGCATGCAACTAATGAAAAACTGTTTTTT. Its translation is CAGRTRHATNEKLFF.

This CDR3 is CATSSDRLNQPQHF. The CDR3 DNA follows: TGTGCCACCAGCAGCGACAGGTTGAATCAGCCCCAGCATTTT. The chain uses TRBV15 and TRBJ1-5; D may be TRBD1 (6 bases). This CDR3 comprises 14 residues. V lost 3 bases, J lost 4 bases, and 10 bases lay in between. Germline values: CDR1 LNHNV, CDR2 YYDKDF (reference sequence).

Only a few counts were recorded for this clone. The chain recombines TRBV24-1 with TRBJ2-1, with TRBD2 matching over 8 bases. CDR3 length: 18 amino acids. V dropped 3 bases and J dropped 6; count of bases not matched to a gene: 15. Germline V gene data show CDR1 as KGHDR and CDR2 as SFDVKD. The CDR3, as DNA: TGTGCCACCAGTGATCTACAACCCAGCGGGAGAAGTTCCAATGAGCAGTTCTTC. As protein: CATSDLQPSGRSSNEQFF.

Regarding this clone: Relative to the germline gene, one junction end is altered; a read error may explain this. The V call is TRBV27, the J call TRBJ2-2; D might be TRBD2 (6 bases). Germline V gene sequence: CDR1 MNHEY, CDR2 SMNVEV (reference sequence). The CDR3 spans 12 residues. The CDR3 reads CATSYAAGQLFF. The CDR3 coding sequence is TGTGCCACCAGTTATGCTGCGGGACAGCTGTTTTTT.

The J gene is TRBJ2-5, the V gene TRBV30, with TRBD2 as a possible D gene (6 bases). Trimming left V 8 bases short and J 3 bases short, with 10 bases between. Germline CDR1 GTSNPN, CDR2 SVGIG (reference sequence). The length of the CDR3 is 11 residues. The CDR3 coding sequence is TGTGCCCGCAGGACTAAAGAGACCCAGTACTTC. It codes for CARRTKETQYF. Looking up the rest from reference TRBV30 and TRBJ2-5 gives the full variable domain: SQTIHQWPATLVQPVGSPLSLECTVEGTSNPNLYWYRQAAGRGLQLLFYSVGIGQISSEVPQNLSASRPQDRQFILSSKKLLLSDSGFYLCARRTKETQYFGPGTRLLVL.

The V and J genes are TRBV29-1 and TRBJ2-4; D possibly corresponds to TRBD2 (6 bases). Germline-derived CDR1 and CDR2 are SQVTM and ANQGSEA. The CDR3 length is 12 residues. Between the trimmed V and J ends, which lost 4 bases and 5 bases, there was a span of 9 bases. The CDR3 DNA follows: TGCAGCGTTGGTGGCGGGGAAAACATTCAGTACTTC. Protein sequence: CSVGGGENIQYF.

This chain joins TRBV7-9 and TRBJ2-7; the D gene is possibly TRBD2 (5 bases). Germline V lookup: CDR1 SEHNR, CDR2 FQNEAQ (reference sequence). This CDR3 has 14 residues. V lost 0 bases, J lost 3 bases, and 9 bases lay in between. The DNA of the CDR3 is TGTGCCAGCAGCTTAGCAGGAGCGGACTACGAGCAGTACTTC. It yields the protein CASSLAGADYEQYF. The entire variable domain, with the rest obtained from reference TRBV7-9 and TRBJ2-7, is as follows: DTGVSQNPRHKITKRGQNVTFRCDPISEHNRLYWYRQTLGQGPEFLTYFQNEAQLEKSRLLSDRFSAERPKGSFSTLEIQRTEQGDSAMYLCASSLAGADYEQYFGPGTRLTVT.

The chain links TRBV6-4 to TRBJ1-1, with D maybe TRBD1 (6 bases). The CDR3 is made up of 14 amino acids. Germline CDR1 reads MRHNA; CDR2 reads SNTAGT. V lost 6 bases and J 7 bases, leaving 18 bases between the germline ends. The CDR3 region is CASRTTSGEGEAFF. DNA for the CDR3: TGTGCCAGCAGGACGACCTCAGGGGAAGGTGAAGCTTTCTTT.

The V and J genes are TRBV7-9 and TRBJ1-2, with 8 bases aligning to TRBD1. V was pared by 1 base and J by 3 bases, with 4 bases of the junction left unmatched. Germline assignment: CDR1 SEHNR and CDR2 FQNEAQ (reference sequence). The CDR3 totals 15 residues. In DNA form, the CDR3 reads TGTGCCAGCAGCTTAGTGCGGGGACAGGACTATGGCTACACCTTC. Its protein is CASSLVRGQDYGYTF. Variable domain in full (rest from reference TRBV7-9 and TRBJ1-2): DTGVSQNPRHKITKRGQNVTFRCDPISEHNRLYWYRQTLGQGPEFLTYFQNEAQLEKSRLLSDRFSAERPKGSFSTLEIQRTEQGDSAMYLCASSLVRGQDYGYTFGSGTRLTVV.

The CDR3 DNA reads as TGTGCCAGCAGAAGGGGGCACGATAATTCACCCCTCCACTTT. Translating it yields CASRRGHDNSPLHF. The V gene is TRBV6-4, the J gene TRBJ1-6, with 7 bases matching TRBD1. The CDR3 length is 14 residues. Germline V gene lookup returns CDR1 MRHNA and CDR2 SNTAGT. V shed 6 bases and J 5 bases; nucleotides not matched to a gene: 4.

The chain is built from TRBV11-3 and TRBJ2-7; the match to TRBD2 covers 7 bases. The CDR3 consists of 17 residues. Germline loops: CDR1 SGHNT, CDR2 YENEEA. Trimming took 1 base from V and 3 from J; bases not matched to a gene: 12. CDR3 sequence (DNA): TGTGCCAGCAGCTTAGGCCCCCTTATAGCGGGTGACTACGAGCAGTACTTC. Translated: CASSLGPLIAGDYEQYF.

The rearrangement joins TRBV6-5 to TRBJ2-7, with 9 bases matching TRBD1. The CDR3 length is 15 residues. Trimming cost V 2 bases and J 7 bases; bases outside gene matches: 9. Looked up from germline, CDR1 is MNHEY and CDR2 is SVGAGI. The CDR3 nucleotides read TGTGCCAGCAGTTACCATACACAGGGGGCGTGGGAGCAGTACTTC. This codes for CASSYHTQGAWEQYF.

The V and J genes are TRBV28 and TRBJ2-7; 10 bases align to TRBD1. Trimming took 3 bases from V and 2 from J; bases not matched to a gene: 7. Looked up from germline, CDR1 is MDHEN and CDR2 is SYDVKM. The CDR3 contains 16 residues. CDR3 nucleotides: TGTGCCAGCAGTTTCGGACAGGGGGTCGTCACCTACGAGCAGTACTTC. Translating it yields CASSFGQGVVTYEQYF.

The V gene is TRBV19, the J gene TRBJ2-5; a weak D match, TRBD1 (5 bases). V lost 6 bases, J lost 5 bases, and 19 bases lay in between. The V gene's germline CDR1 is LNHDA and CDR2 SQIVND (reference sequence). The CDR3 length is 15 residues. The CDR3 reads CASRPRAGHRETQYF. The DNA of the CDR3 is TGTGCCAGTAGGCCCCGGGCAGGGCATCGGGAGACCCAGTACTTC.

V and J are TRBV21-1 and TRBJ1-2; the table calls TRBD1, which could not be checked here. TRBV21-1 is a pseudogene. This CDR3 comprises 15 residues. CDR3 nucleotide sequence: TGTGCCAGCAGCAGCGGCAGGGTGCCTAACTATGGCTACACCTTC. Translation gives CASSSGRVPNYGYTF.

V usage is TRBV13 and J usage is TRBJ2-3; no reliable D call. The CDR3 is 14 residues long. V lost 0 bases and J lost 6, with 10 bases in between. CDR1 is PRHDT, CDR2 FYEKMQ, per germline (reference sequence). The CDR3 is CASSLGTDSDTQYF. CDR3 in DNA: TGTGCCAGCAGCTTAGGGACTGATTCGGATACGCAGTATTTT.

The rearrangement uses TRBV28 and TRBJ1-2; 8 bases are a match to TRBD1. The V gene's germline CDR1 is MDHEN and CDR2 SYDVKM. CDR3 length equals 13 residues. V was pared by 3 bases and J by 8 bases, with 5 bases of the junction left unmatched. The CDR3 loop reads CASSFSGGGGYTF. CDR3 nucleotide sequence: TGTGCCAGCAGTTTCTCAGGGGGCGGCGGCTACACCTTC.

The chain carries TRBV6-5 and TRBJ1-1; D may be TRBD1 (6 bases). The CDR3 runs to 13 residues. CDR1 is MNHEY, CDR2 SVGAGI, per germline. Trimming pared 5 bases from V and 1 base from J, leaving 8 bases between. CDR3 DNA sequence: TGTGCCAGCAGTACCAGGGGGAACACTGAAGCTTTCTTT. Translating it yields CASSTRGNTEAFF.

This clone was seen many times. The rearrangement joins TRBV7-9 to TRBJ1-1; D may be TRBD1 (5 bases). The CDR3 runs 13 residues. V was cut by 5 bases and J by 4 bases, with 11 bases left in between. Germline loops: CDR1 SEHNR, CDR2 FQNEAQ (reference sequence). The CDR3 sequence: CASSVDSATEAFF. The CDR3 DNA is TGTGCCAGCAGCGTCGACAGTGCCACTGAAGCTTTCTTT.

Remarks on this clone: Without the conserved terminal phenylalanine or tryptophan, this CDR3 likely stems from a read error. Because the CDR3's place on the DNA is in doubt, the DNA is left out and the CDR3 is given as listed by TCRdb. The chain recombines TRBV20-1 with TRBJ2-3; TRBD2, as called in the table, went unchecked against the DNA. The CDR3 has 10 residues if both end residues are counted. Per the germline V gene, CDR1 is DFQATT and CDR2 is SNEGSKA (reference sequence). The chain's CDR3 is CSARVRESLL.

This clone was observed a handful of times. The chain links TRBV6-6 to TRBJ1-2; tentative D call: TRBD1 (5 bases). Between the trimmed V and J ends, which lost 8 bases and 2 bases, there was a span of 9 bases. The CDR3 has 12 residues. Germline V gene sequence: CDR1 MNHNY, CDR2 SVGAGI (reference sequence). This chain's CDR3 is CASVSGNYGYTF. The CDR3 DNA follows: TGTGCCAGCGTTTCAGGGAACTATGGCTACACCTTC.

The rearrangement links TRBV5-6 to TRBJ1-1; D possibly corresponds to TRBD1 (5 bases). V lost 2 bases to trimming and J lost 1 base, with 9 bases between them. This CDR3 contains 14 residues. Germline values: CDR1 SGHDT, CDR2 YYEEEE. The CDR3 region has the DNA TGTGCCAGCAGCTTTGTTCAGGGGAACACTGAAGCTTTCTTT. This gives the protein CASSFVQGNTEAFF.

This clone was detected only a few times. As DNA, the CDR3 is TGTGCCTGGACTTTTGGACTGCAGCAAAGCTATGGCTACACCTTC. It translates to CAWTFGLQQSYGYTF. The V and J genes are TRBV30 and TRBJ1-2; D unresolved. V was clipped by 4 bases and J by 4 bases, with 19 bases between them. Germline loops: CDR1 GTSNPN, CDR2 SVGIG (reference sequence). CDR3 length: 15 residues.